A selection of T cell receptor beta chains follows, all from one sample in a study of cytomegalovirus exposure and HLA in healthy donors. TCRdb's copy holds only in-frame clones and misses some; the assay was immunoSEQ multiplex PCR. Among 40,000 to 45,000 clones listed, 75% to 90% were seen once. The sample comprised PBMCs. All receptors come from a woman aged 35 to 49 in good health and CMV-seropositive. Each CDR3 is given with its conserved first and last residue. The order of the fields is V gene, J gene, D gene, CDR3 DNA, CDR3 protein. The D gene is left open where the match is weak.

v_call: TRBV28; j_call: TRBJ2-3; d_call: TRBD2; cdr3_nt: TGTGCCAGCAGTTTTCATAGCCTAGCGGGGATCACAGATACGCAGTATTTT; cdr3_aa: CASSFHSLAGITDTQYF
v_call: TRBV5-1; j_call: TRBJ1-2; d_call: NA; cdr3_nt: TGCGCCAGCAGCTTGGAAGTCTTGGCGGGGGGTGGCTATGGCTACACCTTC; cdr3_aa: CASSLEVLAGGGYGYTF
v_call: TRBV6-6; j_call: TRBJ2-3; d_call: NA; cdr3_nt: TGTGCCAGCAGTTACGGGGGGTACACAGATACGCAGTATTTT; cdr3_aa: CASSYGGYTDTQYF
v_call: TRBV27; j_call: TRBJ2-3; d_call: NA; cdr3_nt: TGTGCCAGCAGGGCTACAGAAATGGATACGCAGTATTTT; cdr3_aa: CASRATEMDTQYF
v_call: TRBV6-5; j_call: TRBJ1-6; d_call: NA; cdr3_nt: TGTGCCAGCAGACAGGGACCCTATAATTCACCCCTCCACTTT; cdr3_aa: CASRQGPYNSPLHF
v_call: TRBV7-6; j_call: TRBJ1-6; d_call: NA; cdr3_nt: TGTGCCAGCAGCTTAGGGGGAGGAGGGACGAATTCACCCCTCCACTTT; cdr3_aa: CASSLGGGGTNSPLHF
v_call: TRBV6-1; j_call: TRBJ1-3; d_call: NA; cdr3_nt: TGTGCGGCGTCATTATCGGGAGGAAACACCATATATTTT; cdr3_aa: CAASLSGGNTIYF
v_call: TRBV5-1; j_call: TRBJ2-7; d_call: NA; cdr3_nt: TGCGCCAGCAGCGGGGCGGGAGAGCAGTACTTC; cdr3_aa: CASSGAGEQYF
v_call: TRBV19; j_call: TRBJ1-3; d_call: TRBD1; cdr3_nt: TGTGCCAGTACCAAATCGGGACAGAGCTCTGGAAACACCATATATTTT; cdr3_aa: CASTKSGQSSGNTIYF
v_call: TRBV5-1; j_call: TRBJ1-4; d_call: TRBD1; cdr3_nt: TGCGCCAGCAGCCTCAGGGGGCTGGACGAAAAACTGTTTTTT; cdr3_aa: CASSLRGLDEKLFF
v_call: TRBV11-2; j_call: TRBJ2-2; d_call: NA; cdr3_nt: TGTGCCAGCAGCCCCATAGTCGGGGAGCTGTTTTTT; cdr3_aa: CASSPIVGELFF
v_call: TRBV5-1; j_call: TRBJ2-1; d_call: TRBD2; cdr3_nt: TGCGCCAGCAGGCTTAGCGGGGGTCCCAATGAGCAGTTCTTC; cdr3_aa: CASRLSGGPNEQFF